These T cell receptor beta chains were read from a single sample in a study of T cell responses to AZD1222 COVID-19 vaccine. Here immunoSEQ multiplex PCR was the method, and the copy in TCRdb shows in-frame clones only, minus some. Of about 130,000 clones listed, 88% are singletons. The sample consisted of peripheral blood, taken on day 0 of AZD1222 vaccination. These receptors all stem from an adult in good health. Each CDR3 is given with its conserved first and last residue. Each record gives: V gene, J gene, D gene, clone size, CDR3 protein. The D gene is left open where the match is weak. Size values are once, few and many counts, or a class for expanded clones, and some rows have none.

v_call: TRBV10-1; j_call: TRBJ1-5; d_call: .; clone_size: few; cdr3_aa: CASSPGSNQPQHF
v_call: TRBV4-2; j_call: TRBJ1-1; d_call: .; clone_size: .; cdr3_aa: CASSHPSLNTEAFF
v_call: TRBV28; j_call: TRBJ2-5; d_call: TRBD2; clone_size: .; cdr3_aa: CASSPGLAGVETQYF
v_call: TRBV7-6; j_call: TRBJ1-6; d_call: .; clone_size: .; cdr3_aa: CASSYTDFGNSPLHF
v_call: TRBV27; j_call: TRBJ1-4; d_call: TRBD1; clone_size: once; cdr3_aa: CASRQDREATNEKLFF
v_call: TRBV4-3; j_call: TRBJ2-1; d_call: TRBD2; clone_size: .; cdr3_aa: CARGREGNYNEQFF
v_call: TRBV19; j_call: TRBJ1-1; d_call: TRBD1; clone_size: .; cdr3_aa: CASSLQGVTEAFF
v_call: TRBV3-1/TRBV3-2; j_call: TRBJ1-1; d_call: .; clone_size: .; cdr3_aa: CASSQGPGLTEAFF
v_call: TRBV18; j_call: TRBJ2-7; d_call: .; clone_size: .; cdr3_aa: CASSPTLGSYEQYF
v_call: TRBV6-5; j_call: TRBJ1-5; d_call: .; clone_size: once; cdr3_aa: CASSWRTAGNQPQHF
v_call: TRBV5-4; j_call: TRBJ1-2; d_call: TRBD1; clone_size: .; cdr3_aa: CASSSTGTGDYGYTF
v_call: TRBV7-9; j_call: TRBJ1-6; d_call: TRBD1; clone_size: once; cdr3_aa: CASSPDRGLASPLHF
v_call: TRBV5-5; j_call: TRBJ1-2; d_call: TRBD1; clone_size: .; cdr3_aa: CARILNGTGFFRGYTF
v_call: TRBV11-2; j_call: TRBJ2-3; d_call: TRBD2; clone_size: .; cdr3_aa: CASSLGWTSTTDTQYF
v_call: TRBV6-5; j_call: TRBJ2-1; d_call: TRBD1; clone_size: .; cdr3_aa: CASSQNRGHEQFF
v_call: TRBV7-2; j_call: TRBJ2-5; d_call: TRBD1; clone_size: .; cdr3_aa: CASSSRGETQYF
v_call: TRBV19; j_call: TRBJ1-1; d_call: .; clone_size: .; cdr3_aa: CASSILRGPNTEAFF
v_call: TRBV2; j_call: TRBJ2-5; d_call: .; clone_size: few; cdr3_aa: CASSEALGLGRGTQYF
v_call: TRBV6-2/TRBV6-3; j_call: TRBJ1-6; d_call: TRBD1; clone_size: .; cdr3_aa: CASSQSWTGGSYNSPLHF
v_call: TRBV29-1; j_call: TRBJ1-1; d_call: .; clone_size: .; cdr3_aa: CSAPGWGGTEAFF
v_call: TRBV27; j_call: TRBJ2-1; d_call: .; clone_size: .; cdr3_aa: CASRGPGTIYNEQFF
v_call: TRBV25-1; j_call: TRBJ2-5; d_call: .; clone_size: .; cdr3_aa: CASSDKAGRETQYF
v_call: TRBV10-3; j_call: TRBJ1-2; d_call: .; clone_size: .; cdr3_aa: CAVPDRNYGYTF
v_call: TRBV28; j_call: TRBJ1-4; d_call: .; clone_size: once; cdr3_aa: CASSSRQRRQGGRNEKLFF
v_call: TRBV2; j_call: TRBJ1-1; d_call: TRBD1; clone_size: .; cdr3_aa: CASSESYRGNTEAFF
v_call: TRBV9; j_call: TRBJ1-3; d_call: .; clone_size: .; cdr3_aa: CASSVGTEGNTIYF
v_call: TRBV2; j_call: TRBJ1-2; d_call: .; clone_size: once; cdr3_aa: CASSEGEFPRGYTF
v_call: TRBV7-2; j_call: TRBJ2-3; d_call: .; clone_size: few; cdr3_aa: CASSQQGLIDTQYF
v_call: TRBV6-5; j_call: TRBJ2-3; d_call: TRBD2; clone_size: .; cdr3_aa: CASSGGADTQYF
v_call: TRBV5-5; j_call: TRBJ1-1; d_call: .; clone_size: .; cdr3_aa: CASSLVRDTEAFF
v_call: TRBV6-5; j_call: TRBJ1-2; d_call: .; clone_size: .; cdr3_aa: CASSRDRYYGYTF
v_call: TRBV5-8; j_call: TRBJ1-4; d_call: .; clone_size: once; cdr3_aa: CASSRALISGLFF
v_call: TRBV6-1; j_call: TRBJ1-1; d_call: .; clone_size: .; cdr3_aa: CASSEQGLNTEAFF
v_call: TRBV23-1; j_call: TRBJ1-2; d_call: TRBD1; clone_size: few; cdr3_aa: CASSQSRGRYGYTF
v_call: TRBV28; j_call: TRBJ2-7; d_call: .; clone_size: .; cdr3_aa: CASSLTGYEQYF
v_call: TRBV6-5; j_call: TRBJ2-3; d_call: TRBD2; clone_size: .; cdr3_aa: CASETGTSSQYF
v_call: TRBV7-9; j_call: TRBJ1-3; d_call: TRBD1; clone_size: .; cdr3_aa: CASSDGQGLGNTIYF
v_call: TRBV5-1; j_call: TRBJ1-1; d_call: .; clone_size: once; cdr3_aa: CASSPTGNTEAFF
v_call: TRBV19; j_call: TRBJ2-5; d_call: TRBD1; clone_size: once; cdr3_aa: CASSSPDREETQYF
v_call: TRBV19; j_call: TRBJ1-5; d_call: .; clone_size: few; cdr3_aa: CASSIAVGSNQPQHF
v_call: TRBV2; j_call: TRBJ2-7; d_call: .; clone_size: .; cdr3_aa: CASSEGATSFYEQYF
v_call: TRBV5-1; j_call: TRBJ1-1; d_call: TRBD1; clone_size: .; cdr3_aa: CASTSTGDTEAFF
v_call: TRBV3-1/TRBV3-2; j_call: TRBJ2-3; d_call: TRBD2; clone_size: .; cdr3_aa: CASSLSGGLTDTQYF
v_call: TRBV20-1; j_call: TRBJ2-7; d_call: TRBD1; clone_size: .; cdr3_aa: CSATDRDSYEQYF
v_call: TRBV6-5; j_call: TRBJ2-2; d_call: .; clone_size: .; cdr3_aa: CASIQGSFAGELFF
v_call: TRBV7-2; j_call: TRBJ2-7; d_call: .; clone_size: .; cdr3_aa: CASSFAPRQSASYEQYF
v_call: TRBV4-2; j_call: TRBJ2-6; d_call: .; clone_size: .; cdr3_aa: CASSPWGTSSSGANVLTF
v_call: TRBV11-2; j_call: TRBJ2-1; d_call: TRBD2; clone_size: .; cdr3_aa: CASSFYRTSGGVDEQFF
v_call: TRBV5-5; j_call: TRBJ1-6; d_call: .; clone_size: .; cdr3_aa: CASSLGTNSPLHF
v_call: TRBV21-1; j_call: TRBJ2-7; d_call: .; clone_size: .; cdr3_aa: CASSDEKGYYEQYF
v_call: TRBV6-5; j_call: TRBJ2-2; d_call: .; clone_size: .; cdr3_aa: CASRGQGYTGELFF
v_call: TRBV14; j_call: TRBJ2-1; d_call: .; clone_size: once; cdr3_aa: CASSQEGHSSYNEQFF